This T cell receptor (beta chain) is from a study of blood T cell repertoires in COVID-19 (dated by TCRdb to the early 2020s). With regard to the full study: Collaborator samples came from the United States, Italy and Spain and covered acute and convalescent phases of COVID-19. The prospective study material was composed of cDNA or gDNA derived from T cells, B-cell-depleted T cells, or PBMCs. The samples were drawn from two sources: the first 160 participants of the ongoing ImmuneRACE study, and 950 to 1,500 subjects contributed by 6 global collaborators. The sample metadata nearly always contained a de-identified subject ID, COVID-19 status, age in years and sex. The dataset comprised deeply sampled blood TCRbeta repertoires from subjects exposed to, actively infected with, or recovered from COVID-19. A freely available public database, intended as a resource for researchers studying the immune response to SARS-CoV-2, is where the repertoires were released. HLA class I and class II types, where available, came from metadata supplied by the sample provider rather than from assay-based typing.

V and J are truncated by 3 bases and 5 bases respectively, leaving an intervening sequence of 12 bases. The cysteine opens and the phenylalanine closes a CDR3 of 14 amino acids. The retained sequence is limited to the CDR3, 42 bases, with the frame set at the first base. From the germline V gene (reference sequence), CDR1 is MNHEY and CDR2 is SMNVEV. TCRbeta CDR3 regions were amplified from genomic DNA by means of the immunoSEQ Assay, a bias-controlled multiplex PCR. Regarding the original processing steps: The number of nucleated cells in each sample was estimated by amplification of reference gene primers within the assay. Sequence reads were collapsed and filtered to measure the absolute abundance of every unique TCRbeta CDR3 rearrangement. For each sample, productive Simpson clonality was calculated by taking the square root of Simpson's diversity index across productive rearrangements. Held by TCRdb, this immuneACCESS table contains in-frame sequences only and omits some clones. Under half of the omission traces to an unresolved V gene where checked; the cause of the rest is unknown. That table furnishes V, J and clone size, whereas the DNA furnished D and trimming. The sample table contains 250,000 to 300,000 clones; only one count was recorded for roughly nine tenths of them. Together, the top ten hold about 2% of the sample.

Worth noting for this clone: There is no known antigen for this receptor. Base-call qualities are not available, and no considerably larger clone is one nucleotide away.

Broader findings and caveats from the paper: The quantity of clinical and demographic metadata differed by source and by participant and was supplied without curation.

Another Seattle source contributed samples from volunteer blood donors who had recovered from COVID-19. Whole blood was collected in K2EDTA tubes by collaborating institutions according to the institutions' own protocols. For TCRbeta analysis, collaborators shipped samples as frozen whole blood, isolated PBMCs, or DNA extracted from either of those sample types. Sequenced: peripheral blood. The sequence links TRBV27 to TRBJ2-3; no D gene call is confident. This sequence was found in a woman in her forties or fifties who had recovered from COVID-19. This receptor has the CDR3 CASSLARARDTQYF. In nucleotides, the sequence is TGTGCCAGCAGTTTGGCCAGAGCGAGAGATACGCAGTATTTT.